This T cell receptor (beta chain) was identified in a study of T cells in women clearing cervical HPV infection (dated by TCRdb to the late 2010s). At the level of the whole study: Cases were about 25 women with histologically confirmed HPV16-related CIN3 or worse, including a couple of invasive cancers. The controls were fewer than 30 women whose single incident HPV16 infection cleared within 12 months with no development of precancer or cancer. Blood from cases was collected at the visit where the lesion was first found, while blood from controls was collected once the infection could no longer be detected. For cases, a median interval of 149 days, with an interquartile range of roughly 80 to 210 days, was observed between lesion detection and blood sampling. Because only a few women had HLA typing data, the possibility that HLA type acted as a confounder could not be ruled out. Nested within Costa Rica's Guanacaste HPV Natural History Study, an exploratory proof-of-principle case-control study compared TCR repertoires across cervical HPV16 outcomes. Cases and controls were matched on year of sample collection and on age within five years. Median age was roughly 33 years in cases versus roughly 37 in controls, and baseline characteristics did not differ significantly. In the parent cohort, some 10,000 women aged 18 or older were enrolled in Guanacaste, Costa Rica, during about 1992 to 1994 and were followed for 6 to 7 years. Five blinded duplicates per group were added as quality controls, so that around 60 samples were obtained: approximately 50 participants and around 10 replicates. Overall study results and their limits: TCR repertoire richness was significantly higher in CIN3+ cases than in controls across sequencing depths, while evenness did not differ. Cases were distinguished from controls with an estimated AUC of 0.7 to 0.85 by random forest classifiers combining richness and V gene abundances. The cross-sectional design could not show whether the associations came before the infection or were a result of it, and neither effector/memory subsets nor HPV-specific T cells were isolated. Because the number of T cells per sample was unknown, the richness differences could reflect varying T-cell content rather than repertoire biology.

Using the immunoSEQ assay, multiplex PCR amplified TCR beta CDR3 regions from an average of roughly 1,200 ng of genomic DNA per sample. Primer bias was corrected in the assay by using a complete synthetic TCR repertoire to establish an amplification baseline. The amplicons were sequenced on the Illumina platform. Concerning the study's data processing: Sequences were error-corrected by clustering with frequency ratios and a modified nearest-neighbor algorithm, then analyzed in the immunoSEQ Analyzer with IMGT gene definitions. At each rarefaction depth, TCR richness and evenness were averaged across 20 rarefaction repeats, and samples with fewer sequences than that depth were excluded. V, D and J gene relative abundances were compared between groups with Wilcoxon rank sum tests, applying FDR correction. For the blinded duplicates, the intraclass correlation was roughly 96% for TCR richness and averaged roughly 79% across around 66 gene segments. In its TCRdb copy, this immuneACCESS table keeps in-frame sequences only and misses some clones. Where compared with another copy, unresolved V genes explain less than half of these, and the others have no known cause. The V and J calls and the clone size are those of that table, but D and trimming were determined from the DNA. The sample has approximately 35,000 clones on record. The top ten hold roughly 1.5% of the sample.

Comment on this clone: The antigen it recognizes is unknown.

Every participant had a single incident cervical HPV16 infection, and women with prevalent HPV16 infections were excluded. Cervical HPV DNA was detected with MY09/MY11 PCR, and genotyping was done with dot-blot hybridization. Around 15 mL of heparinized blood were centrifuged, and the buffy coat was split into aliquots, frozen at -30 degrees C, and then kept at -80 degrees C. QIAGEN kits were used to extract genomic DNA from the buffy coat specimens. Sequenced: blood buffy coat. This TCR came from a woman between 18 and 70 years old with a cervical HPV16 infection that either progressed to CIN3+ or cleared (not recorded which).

The CDR3 region has the sequence CASSESGGEETQYF. CDR3 DNA (partial): TGTGCCAGCAGCGAAAGCGGGGGCGAAGAGACC. The chain couples TRBV6-1 to TRBJ2-5; 8 central nucleotides agree with TRBD2. The DNA ends 3 residues before the CDR3 does, and the rest of the CDR3 is filled in from the germline J gene. Taken from the germline V gene, the CDR1 and CDR2 loops are MNHNS and SASEGT. Measured from the cysteine to the phenylalanine, the CDR3 is 14 residues long. The DNA shown is the part of the CDR3 that was read: 33 bases, in frame from base 1. The V end gives up 6 bases and the J end 3 bases, leaving 6 bases in the junction not matched to a gene.